This T cell receptor (beta chain) stems from a study of OX40 agonist ivuxolimab in advanced cancers. The wider study: Two patients with cutaneous melanoma and one with hepatocellular carcinoma, three in total, showed partial responses. Study-wide results and limits: Certain nonresponding patients likewise had low normalized T-cell clonal expansion.

This clone occurred once. Its antigen is unidentified. Profiling relied on immunoSEQ multiplex PCR, and the TCRdb table lists in-frame clones only, not all of them. The data show approximately 67,000 clones, with 90% to 95% seen just once and around 6.3% held by the top ten. Germline V gene sequence: CDR1 SGDLS, CDR2 YYNGEE. This CDR3 contains 15 residues. With 3 bases removed from V and 0 bases from J, the gap between germline ends came to 12 bases. V and J are TRBV9 and TRBJ1-1; the D gene is possibly TRBD1 (5 bases). Here the sequenced sample was CD4+ or CD8+ T cells sorted from blood, taken in a trial of the OX40 agonist ivuxolimab. The sequence was obtained from an adult with an advanced solid tumor such as melanoma, head and neck, liver or kidney cancer. CDR3 protein: CASSDGTEMNTEAFF. In DNA, the CDR3 is TGTGCCAGCAGCGACGGGACGGAGATGAACACTGAAGCTTTCTTT.